This T cell receptor (beta chain) was sequenced for a study of blood T cells in healthy people across ages. This CDR3 contains 16 residues. The V gene's germline CDR1 is SGDLS and CDR2 YYNGEE. With 4 bases clipped from V and 0 bases from J, the junction kept 7 bases outside the gene matches. This clonotype occurred a few times. The antigen remains undetermined. Findings and limits, study-wide: There were more naive CD4+ cells and higher diversity in long-lived donors than in aged donors. Leaving the PBMCs unsorted stopped any conclusive comparison of naive versus antigen-experienced cells.

Using a J-beta primer mix together with a sample-barcoded 5' primer, a second PCR was run for 7 to 11 cycles. Every single cDNA molecule received a tag from a template-switch adaptor with 12 random nucleotides. One entry per CDR3 protein results from TCRdb running MiXCR on the 5' RACE reads. The table records almost 800,000 distinct CDR3 sequences, roughly 60% of them present only once. Individuals who donated were healthy Caucasians from Russia aged roughly 6 to 90. The sequencing sample was made of blood. The J gene is TRBJ2-3, the V gene TRBV9, with TRBD1 matching over 8 bases. The source of this sequence is a man aged 25-40 years in good health. CDR3 sequence: CASSSWTGWSTDTQYF. The CDR3 coding sequence is TGTGCCAGCAGCTCCTGGACAGGGTGGAGCACAGATACGCAGTATTTT.